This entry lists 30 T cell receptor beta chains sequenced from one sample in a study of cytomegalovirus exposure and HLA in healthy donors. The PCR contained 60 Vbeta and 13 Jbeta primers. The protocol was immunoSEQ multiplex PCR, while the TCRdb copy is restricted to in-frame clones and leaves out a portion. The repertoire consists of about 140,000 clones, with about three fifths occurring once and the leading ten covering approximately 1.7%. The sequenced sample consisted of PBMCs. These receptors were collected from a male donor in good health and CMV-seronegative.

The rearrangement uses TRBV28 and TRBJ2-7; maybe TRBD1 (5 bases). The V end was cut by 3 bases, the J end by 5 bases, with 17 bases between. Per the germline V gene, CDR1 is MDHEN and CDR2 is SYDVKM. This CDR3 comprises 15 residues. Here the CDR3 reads CASSFRGQSSHEQYF. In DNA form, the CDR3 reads TGTGCCAGCAGTTTTCGAGGACAATCTTCCCACGAGCAGTACTTC.

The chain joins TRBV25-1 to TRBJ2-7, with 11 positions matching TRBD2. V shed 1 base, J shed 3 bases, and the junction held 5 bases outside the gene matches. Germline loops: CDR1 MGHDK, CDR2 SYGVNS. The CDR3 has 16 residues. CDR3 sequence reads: CASSEWVLAGGYEQYF. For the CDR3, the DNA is TGTGCCAGCAGTGAATGGGTGCTAGCGGGAGGCTACGAGCAGTACTTC.

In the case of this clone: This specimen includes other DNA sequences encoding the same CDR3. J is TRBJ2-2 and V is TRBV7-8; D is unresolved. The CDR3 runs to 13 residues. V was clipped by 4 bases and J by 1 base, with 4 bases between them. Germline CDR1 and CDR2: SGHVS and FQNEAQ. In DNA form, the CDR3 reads TGTGCCAGCAGCTCTGTGAACACCGGGGAGCTGTTTTTT. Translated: CASSSVNTGELFF.

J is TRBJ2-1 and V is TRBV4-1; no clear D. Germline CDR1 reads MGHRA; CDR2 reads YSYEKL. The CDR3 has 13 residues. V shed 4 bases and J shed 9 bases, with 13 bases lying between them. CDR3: CASSPTELGEQFF. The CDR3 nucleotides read TGCGCCAGCAGCCCGACGGAGCTAGGTGAGCAGTTCTTC.

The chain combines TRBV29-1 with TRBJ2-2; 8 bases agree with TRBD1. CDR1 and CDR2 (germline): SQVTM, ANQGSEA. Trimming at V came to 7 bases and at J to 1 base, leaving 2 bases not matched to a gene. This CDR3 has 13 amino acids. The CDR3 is CSGTGQNTGELFF. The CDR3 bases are TGCAGCGGGACAGGGCAGAACACCGGGGAGCTGTTTTTT.

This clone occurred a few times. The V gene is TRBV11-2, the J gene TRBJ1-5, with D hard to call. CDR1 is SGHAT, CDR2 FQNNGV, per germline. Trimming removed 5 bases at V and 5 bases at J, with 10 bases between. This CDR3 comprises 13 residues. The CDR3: CASSVDGDQPQHF. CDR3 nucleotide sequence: TGTGCCAGCAGCGTTGACGGAGATCAGCCCCAGCATTTT.

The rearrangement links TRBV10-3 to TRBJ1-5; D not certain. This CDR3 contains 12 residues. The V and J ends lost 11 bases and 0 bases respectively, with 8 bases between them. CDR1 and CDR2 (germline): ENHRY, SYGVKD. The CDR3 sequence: CASQDSNQPQHF. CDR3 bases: TGTGCCTCCCAGGATAGCAATCAGCCCCAGCATTTT.

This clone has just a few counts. The DNA of the CDR3 is TGTGCCAGCAGTTCCCCTCTGGTGGGGGACAGGGGCCCCACAGATACGCAGTATTTT. As protein: CASSSPLVGDRGPTDTQYF. This chain uses TRBV28 with TRBJ2-3, with TRBD1 matching 10 bases. There are 19 residues in the CDR3. V shed 4 bases, J shed 2 bases, and the junction held 15 bases outside the gene matches. Germline CDR1 and CDR2: MDHEN and SYDVKM.

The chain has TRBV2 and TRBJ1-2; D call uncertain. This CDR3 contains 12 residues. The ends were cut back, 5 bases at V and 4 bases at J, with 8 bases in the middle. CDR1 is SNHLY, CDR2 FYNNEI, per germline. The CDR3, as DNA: TGTGCCAGCAGTTGGAACAGCTATGGCTACACCTTC. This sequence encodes CASSWNSYGYTF.

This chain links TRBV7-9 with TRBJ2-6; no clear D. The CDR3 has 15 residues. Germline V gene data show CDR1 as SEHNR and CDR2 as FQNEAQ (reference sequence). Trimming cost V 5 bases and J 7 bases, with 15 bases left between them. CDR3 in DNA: TGTGCCAGCAGCCGACTCGGAAGGTTAGCCAACGTCCTGACTTTC. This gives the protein CASSRLGRLANVLTF.

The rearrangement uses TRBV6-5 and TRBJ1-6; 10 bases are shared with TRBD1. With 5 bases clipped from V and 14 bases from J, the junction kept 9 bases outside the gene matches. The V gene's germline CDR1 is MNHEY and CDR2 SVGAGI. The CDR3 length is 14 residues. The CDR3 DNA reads TGTGCCAGCAGTCAGCGGACAGGGGGGTGGACCCTCCACTTT. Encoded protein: CASSQRTGGWTLHF.

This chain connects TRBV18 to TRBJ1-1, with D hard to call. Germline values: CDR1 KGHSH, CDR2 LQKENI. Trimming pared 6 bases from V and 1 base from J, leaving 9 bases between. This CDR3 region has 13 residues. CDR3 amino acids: CASSRVQNTEAFF. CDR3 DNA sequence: TGTGCCAGCTCGCGGGTACAGAACACTGAAGCTTTCTTT.

The CDR3 here is CASSLGHGGTEAFF. CDR3 DNA: TGTGCCAGCAGCTTAGGGCATGGGGGGACTGAAGCTTTCTTT. The V gene is TRBV11-2, the J gene TRBJ1-1, with D perhaps matching TRBD1 (5 bases). The germline V and J ends were trimmed by 1 base and 5 bases, with 11 bases remaining between them. Germline V CDR1 and CDR2: SGHAT, FQNNGV. The CDR3 runs 14 residues.

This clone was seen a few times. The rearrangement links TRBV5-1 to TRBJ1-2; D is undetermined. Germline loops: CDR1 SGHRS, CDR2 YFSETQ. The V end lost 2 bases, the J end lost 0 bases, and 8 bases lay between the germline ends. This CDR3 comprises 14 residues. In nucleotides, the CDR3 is TGCGCCAGCAGCTTAGCCCAAGCTAACTATGGCTACACCTTC. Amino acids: CASSLAQANYGYTF.

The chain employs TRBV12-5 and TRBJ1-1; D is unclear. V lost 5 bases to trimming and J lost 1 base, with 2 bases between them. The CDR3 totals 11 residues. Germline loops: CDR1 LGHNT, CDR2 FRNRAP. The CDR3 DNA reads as TGTGCTAGTGGTCAGAACACTGAAGCTTTCTTT. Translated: CASGQNTEAFF.

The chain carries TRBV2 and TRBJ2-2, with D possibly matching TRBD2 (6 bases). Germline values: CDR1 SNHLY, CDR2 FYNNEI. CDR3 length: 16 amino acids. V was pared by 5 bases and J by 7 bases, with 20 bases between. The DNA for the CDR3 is TGTGCCAGCAGTTTGCGGGACGGACTTTACGGCGGGGAGCTGTTTTTT. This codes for CASSLRDGLYGGELFF.

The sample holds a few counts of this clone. The CDR3, as DNA: TGCAGCGTTCTGACGGGGGGGGCAGATACGCAGTATTTT. Translation gives CSVLTGGADTQYF. This chain links TRBV29-1 with TRBJ2-3; TRBD2 aligns across 8 bases. J gave up 4 bases and V 5 bases, and 5 bases lay outside the gene matches. The length of the CDR3 is 13 residues. Germline V lookup: CDR1 SQVTM, CDR2 ANQGSEA.

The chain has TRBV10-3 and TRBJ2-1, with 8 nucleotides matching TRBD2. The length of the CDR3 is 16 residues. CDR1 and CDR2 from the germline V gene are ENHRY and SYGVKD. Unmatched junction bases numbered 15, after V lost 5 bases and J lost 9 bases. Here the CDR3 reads CAISPTLSGDGSEQFF. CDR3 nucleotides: TGTGCCATCAGTCCAACTCTTAGCGGGGACGGGAGTGAGCAGTTCTTC.

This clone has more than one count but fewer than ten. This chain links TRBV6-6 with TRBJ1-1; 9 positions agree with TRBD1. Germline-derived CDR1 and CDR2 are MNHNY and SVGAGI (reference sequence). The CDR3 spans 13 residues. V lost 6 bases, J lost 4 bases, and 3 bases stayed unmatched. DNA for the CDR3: TGTGCCAGCAGCCCGGACAGGGGCACTGAAGCTTTCTTT. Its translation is CASSPDRGTEAFF.

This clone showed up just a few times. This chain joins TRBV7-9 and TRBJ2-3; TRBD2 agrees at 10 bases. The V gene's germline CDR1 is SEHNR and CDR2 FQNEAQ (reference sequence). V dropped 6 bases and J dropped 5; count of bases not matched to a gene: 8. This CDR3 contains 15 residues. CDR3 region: CASSFSGGARDTQYF. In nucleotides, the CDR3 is TGTGCCAGCAGTTTCAGCGGGGGGGCCAGAGATACGCAGTATTTT.

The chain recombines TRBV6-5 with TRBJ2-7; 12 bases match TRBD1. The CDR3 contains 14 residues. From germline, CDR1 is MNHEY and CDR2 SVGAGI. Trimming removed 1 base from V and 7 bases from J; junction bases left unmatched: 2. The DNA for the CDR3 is TGTGCCAGCAGTTACTTGGGACAGGGGGCGGAGCAGTACTTC. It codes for CASSYLGQGAEQYF.

The DNA for the CDR3 is TGTGCCACTAGAAGTAATTCCTACGAGCAGTACTTC. Encoded protein: CATRSNSYEQYF. V gene TRBV28 combines with J gene TRBJ2-5; D gene unclear. Near its end, the DNA agrees better with TRBJ2-7, so the J call may be wrong. CDR1 and CDR2 from the germline V gene are MDHEN and SYDVKM. The CDR3 totals 12 residues.

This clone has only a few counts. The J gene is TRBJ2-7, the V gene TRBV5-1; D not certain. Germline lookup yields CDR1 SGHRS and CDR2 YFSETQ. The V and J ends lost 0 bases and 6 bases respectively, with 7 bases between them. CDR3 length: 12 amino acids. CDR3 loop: CASSLVGGEQYF. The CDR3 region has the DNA TGCGCCAGCAGCTTGGTAGGCGGCGAGCAGTACTTC.

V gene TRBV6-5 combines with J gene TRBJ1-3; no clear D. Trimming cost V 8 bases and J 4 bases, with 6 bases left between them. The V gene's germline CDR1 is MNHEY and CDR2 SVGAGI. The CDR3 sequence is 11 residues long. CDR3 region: CASANGNTIYF. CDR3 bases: TGTGCCAGCGCGAACGGAAACACCATATATTTT.

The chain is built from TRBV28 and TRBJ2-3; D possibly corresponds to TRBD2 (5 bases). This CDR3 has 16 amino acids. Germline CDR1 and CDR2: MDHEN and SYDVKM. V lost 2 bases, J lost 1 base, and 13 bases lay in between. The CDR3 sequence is CASSLLGNTGTDTQYF. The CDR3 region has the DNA TGTGCCAGCAGTTTACTCGGGAACACGGGCACAGATACGCAGTATTTT.

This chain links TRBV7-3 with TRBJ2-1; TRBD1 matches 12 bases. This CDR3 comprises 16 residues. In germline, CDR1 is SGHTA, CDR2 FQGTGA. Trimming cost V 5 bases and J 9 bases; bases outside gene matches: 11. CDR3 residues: CASSQMPGQGAVEQFF. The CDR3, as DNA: TGTGCCAGCAGCCAGATGCCGGGACAGGGGGCCGTTGAGCAGTTCTTC.

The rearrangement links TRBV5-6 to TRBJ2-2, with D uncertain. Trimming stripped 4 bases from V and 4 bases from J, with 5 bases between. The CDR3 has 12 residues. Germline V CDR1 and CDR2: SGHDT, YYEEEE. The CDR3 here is CASSLITGELFF. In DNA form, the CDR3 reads TGTGCCAGCAGCCTAATCACCGGGGAGCTGTTTTTT.

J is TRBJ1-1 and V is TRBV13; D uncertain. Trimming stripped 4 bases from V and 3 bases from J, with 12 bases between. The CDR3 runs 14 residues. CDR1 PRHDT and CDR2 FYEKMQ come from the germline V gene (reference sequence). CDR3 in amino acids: CASSSLEAYTEAFF. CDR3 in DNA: TGTGCCAGCAGCTCGCTAGAGGCATACACTGAAGCTTTCTTT.

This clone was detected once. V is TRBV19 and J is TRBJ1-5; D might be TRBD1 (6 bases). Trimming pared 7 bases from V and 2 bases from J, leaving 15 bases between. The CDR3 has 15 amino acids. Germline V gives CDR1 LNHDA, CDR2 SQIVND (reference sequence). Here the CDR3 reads CASTGDTDGNQPQHF. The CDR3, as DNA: TGTGCCAGTACCGGGGACACGGACGGCAATCAGCCCCAGCATTTT.

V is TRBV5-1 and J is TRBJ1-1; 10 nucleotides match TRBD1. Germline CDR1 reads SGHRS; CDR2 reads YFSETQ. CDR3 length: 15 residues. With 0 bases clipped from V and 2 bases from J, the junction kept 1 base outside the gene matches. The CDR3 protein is CASSLGTGGNTEAFF. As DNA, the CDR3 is TGCGCCAGCAGCTTGGGGACAGGGGGTAACACTGAAGCTTTCTTT.